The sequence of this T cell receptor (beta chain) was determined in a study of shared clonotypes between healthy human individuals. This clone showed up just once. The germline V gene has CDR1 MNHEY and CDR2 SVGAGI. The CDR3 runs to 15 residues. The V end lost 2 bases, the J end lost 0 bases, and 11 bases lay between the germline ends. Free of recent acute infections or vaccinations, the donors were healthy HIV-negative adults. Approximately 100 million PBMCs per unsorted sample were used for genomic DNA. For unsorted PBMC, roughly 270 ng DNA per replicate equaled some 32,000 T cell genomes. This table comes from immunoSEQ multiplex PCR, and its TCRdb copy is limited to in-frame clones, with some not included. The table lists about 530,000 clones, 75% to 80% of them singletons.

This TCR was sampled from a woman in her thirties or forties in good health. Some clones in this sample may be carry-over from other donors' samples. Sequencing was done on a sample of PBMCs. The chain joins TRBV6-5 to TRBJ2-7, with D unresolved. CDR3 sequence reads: CASSYVGRTSYEQYF. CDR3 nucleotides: TGTGCCAGCAGTTACGTCGGGCGGACCTCCTACGAGCAGTACTTC.